The rows below give T cell receptor beta chains drawn from one sample of a study of OX40 agonist ivuxolimab in advanced cancers. The data were produced by immunoSEQ multiplex PCR, yet TCRdb's version contains in-frame clones alone and is incomplete. Of more than 65,000 clones listed, around 89% are singletons. Source: CD4+ or CD8+ T cells sorted from blood, taken in a trial of the OX40 agonist ivuxolimab. These receptors were collected from an adult with an advanced solid tumor such as melanoma, head and neck, liver or kidney cancer. Both conserved end residues are part of each CDR3. Each record gives: clone size, V gene, J gene, D gene, CDR3 DNA, CDR3 protein. D genes are given only for firm matches. The listing skips clone size in some rows; elsewhere it reads once, few, many or a size class.

clone_size: NA; v_call: TRBV5-8; j_call: TRBJ2-7; d_call: TRBD1; cdr3_nt: TGTGCCAGCAGCTTAGACAGGGGGCTGTACGAGCAGTACTTC; cdr3_aa: CASSLDRGLYEQYF
clone_size: NA; v_call: TRBV18; j_call: TRBJ1-6; d_call: NA; cdr3_nt: TGTGCCAGCACTCCTACAGATCATAATTCACCCCTCCACTTT; cdr3_aa: CASTPTDHNSPLHF
clone_size: few; v_call: TRBV11-2; j_call: TRBJ1-2; d_call: TRBD1; cdr3_nt: TGTGCCAGCAGTCCACAGGGGGCCTATGGCTACACCTTC; cdr3_aa: CASSPQGAYGYTF
clone_size: few; v_call: TRBV29-1; j_call: TRBJ2-5; d_call: TRBD1; cdr3_nt: TGCAGCGTTGCCAGGGGGCAAGAGACCCAGTACTTC; cdr3_aa: CSVARGQETQYF
clone_size: once; v_call: TRBV5-1; j_call: TRBJ2-1; d_call: TRBD1; cdr3_nt: TGCGCCAGCAGCTTGTACGGGACAGGTGACAATGAGCAGTTCTTC; cdr3_aa: CASSLYGTGDNEQFF
clone_size: NA; v_call: TRBV5-1; j_call: TRBJ2-2; d_call: TRBD1; cdr3_nt: TGCGCCAGCAGCGTCACAGGGGGCGATTACACCGGGGAGCTGTTTTTT; cdr3_aa: CASSVTGGDYTGELFF
clone_size: NA; v_call: TRBV11-2; j_call: TRBJ2-7; d_call: NA; cdr3_nt: TGTGCCAGCAGCTTTGTCAGAGGCTACGAGCAGTACTTC; cdr3_aa: CASSFVRGYEQYF
clone_size: NA; v_call: TRBV19; j_call: TRBJ2-3; d_call: NA; cdr3_nt: TGTGCCAGTAGTATCCCCCACCGCACAGATACGCAGTATTTT; cdr3_aa: CASSIPHRTDTQYF
clone_size: NA; v_call: TRBV4-2; j_call: TRBJ2-2; d_call: TRBD2; cdr3_nt: TGTGCCAGCAGCCAAGCTAGCGGGGTCAGGCCCGGGGAGCTGTTTTTT; cdr3_aa: CASSQASGVRPGELFF
clone_size: NA; v_call: TRBV6-1; j_call: TRBJ1-2; d_call: NA; cdr3_nt: TGTGCCAGCAGTTTTAACGGATACACCTTC; cdr3_aa: CASSFNGYTF
clone_size: NA; v_call: TRBV25-1; j_call: TRBJ1-2; d_call: TRBD1; cdr3_nt: TGTGCCAGCCGTGGGCCGGGACAGGGGGCCGATGGCTACACCTTC; cdr3_aa: CASRGPGQGADGYTF
clone_size: NA; v_call: TRBV27; j_call: TRBJ1-6; d_call: NA; cdr3_nt: TGTGCCAGCAGTTCAGGGGAAACCTATAATTCACCCCTCCACTTT; cdr3_aa: CASSSGETYNSPLHF
clone_size: once; v_call: TRBV5-1; j_call: TRBJ2-2; d_call: NA; cdr3_nt: TGCGCCAGCAGCTTGGACAGGCCCGAAGGGGAGCTGTTTTTT; cdr3_aa: CASSLDRPEGELFF
clone_size: NA; v_call: TRBV5-1; j_call: TRBJ1-2; d_call: NA; cdr3_nt: TGCGCCAGCAGCTTGGAGGTAAGTTTCGAGTATGGCTACACCTTC; cdr3_aa: CASSLEVSFEYGYTF
clone_size: NA; v_call: TRBV7-6; j_call: TRBJ2-5; d_call: NA; cdr3_nt: TGTGCCAGCAGCTCGGCCCTAGCGCTCCAAGAGACCCAGTACTTC; cdr3_aa: CASSSALALQETQYF
clone_size: once; v_call: TRBV6-1; j_call: TRBJ1-5; d_call: NA; cdr3_nt: TGTGCCAGCACCCCGCTAAAGAATAGCAATCAGCCCCAGCATTTT; cdr3_aa: CASTPLKNSNQPQHF
clone_size: NA; v_call: TRBV9; j_call: TRBJ1-3; d_call: NA; cdr3_nt: TGTGCCAGCAGCGTAGGAAAGGGGCTACTAAGCGGAAACACCATATATTTT; cdr3_aa: CASSVGKGLLSGNTIYF
clone_size: NA; v_call: TRBV6-5; j_call: TRBJ1-1; d_call: NA; cdr3_nt: TGTGCCAGCAGTCTCCCTTTCCTGAACACTGAAGCTTTCTTT; cdr3_aa: CASSLPFLNTEAFF
clone_size: NA; v_call: TRBV2; j_call: TRBJ2-7; d_call: NA; cdr3_nt: TGTGCCAGCAGTGATCAGGGGGGTGTTTACGAGCAGTACTTC; cdr3_aa: CASSDQGGVYEQYF
clone_size: few; v_call: TRBV9; j_call: TRBJ2-3; d_call: NA; cdr3_nt: TGTGCCAGCAGCGTAGCCCCGCATCCCACAGATACGCAGTATTTT; cdr3_aa: CASSVAPHPTDTQYF
clone_size: NA; v_call: TRBV18; j_call: TRBJ1-2; d_call: NA; cdr3_nt: TGTGCCAGCTCACCACCGTCAGGGGAAGACTATGGCTACACCTTC; cdr3_aa: CASSPPSGEDYGYTF
clone_size: NA; v_call: TRBV7-3; j_call: TRBJ2-1; d_call: NA; cdr3_nt: TGTGCCAGCAGCTCCTTAGGGGGGGATTACAATGAGCAGTTCTTC; cdr3_aa: CASSSLGGDYNEQFF
clone_size: NA; v_call: TRBV6-1; j_call: TRBJ1-4; d_call: TRBD1; cdr3_nt: TGTGCCAGCAGCCGGGACAGGGTAGAAAAACTGTTTTTT; cdr3_aa: CASSRDRVEKLFF
clone_size: NA; v_call: TRBV2; j_call: TRBJ2-7; d_call: NA; cdr3_nt: NA; cdr3_aa: CASSVVGTGAYERYF
clone_size: NA; v_call: TRBV19; j_call: TRBJ1-5; d_call: NA; cdr3_nt: TGTGCCAGTACCGCGGACAGTCCCGGAGGTAATCAGCCCCAGCATTTT; cdr3_aa: CASTADSPGGNQPQHF
clone_size: NA; v_call: TRBV18; j_call: TRBJ2-3; d_call: NA; cdr3_nt: TGTGCCAGCTCACCAGGCCAGCCCTTCGGCACAGATACGCAGTATTTT; cdr3_aa: CASSPGQPFGTDTQYF
clone_size: once; v_call: TRBV2; j_call: TRBJ1-6; d_call: NA; cdr3_nt: TGTGCCAGCAGACAGGCCGCTGGCTATAATTCACCCCTCCACTTT; cdr3_aa: CASRQAAGYNSPLHF
clone_size: NA; v_call: TRBV9; j_call: TRBJ1-5; d_call: NA; cdr3_nt: TGTGCCAGCAGCGTAGAGGGCGGGCCCTTTTCGCCCCAGCATTTT; cdr3_aa: CASSVEGGPFSPQHF
clone_size: NA; v_call: TRBV7-9; j_call: TRBJ2-1; d_call: TRBD2; cdr3_nt: TGTGCCAGCAGCCCCTTGGGACTAGCGGGTCCCAATGAGCAGTTCTTC; cdr3_aa: CASSPLGLAGPNEQFF
clone_size: NA; v_call: TRBV4-1; j_call: TRBJ1-4; d_call: TRBD1; cdr3_nt: TGCGCCAGCAGCCCGGGGACAGCCATTGCAACTAATGAAAAACTGTTTTTT; cdr3_aa: CASSPGTAIATNEKLFF
clone_size: NA; v_call: TRBV19; j_call: TRBJ2-3; d_call: NA; cdr3_nt: TGTGCCAGTAGTATCCAGAGCACAGATACGCAGTATTTT; cdr3_aa: CASSIQSTDTQYF
clone_size: NA; v_call: TRBV7-9; j_call: TRBJ1-1; d_call: NA; cdr3_nt: TGTGCCAGCAGCTATACACAGGGTTCCGGGGAAGCTTTCTTT; cdr3_aa: CASSYTQGSGEAFF
clone_size: NA; v_call: TRBV11-2; j_call: TRBJ1-6; d_call: NA; cdr3_nt: TGTGCCAGCAGCCCAAAGGGCGTTTCACCCCTCCACTTT; cdr3_aa: CASSPKGVSPLHF
clone_size: NA; v_call: TRBV19; j_call: TRBJ1-6; d_call: NA; cdr3_nt: TGTGCCAGTAGTACGGTCGGTGGGGACTCACCCCTCCACTTT; cdr3_aa: CASSTVGGDSPLHF
clone_size: few; v_call: TRBV5-1; j_call: TRBJ2-7; d_call: TRBD1; cdr3_nt: TGCGCCAGCAGCTTGGGGGGGACAGTGAGCTCCTACGAGCAGTACTTC; cdr3_aa: CASSLGGTVSSYEQYF
clone_size: NA; v_call: TRBV9; j_call: TRBJ1-6; d_call: NA; cdr3_nt: TGTGCCAGCAGCGTAGCTACGTGGGCTCAAAATTCACCCCTCCACTTT; cdr3_aa: CASSVATWAQNSPLHF
clone_size: NA; v_call: TRBV7-9; j_call: TRBJ2-5; d_call: TRBD2; cdr3_nt: TGTGCCAGCAGCTTAGCCCAGGCGGGGGGAAGGTACTTC; cdr3_aa: CASSLAQAGGRYF
clone_size: NA; v_call: TRBV28; j_call: TRBJ1-5; d_call: NA; cdr3_nt: TGTGCCAGCAGGGGGACGGGGAATCAGCCCCAGCATTTT; cdr3_aa: CASRGTGNQPQHF
clone_size: NA; v_call: TRBV5-1; j_call: TRBJ2-5; d_call: TRBD1; cdr3_nt: TGCGCCAGCAGCTTGGCCCTCAGGGGGCCGGAGACCCAGTACTTC; cdr3_aa: CASSLALRGPETQYF
clone_size: NA; v_call: TRBV5-1; j_call: TRBJ1-6; d_call: TRBD1; cdr3_nt: TGCGCCAGCAGCCTCAGGACAGGGGCGAATTCACCCCTCCACTTT; cdr3_aa: CASSLRTGANSPLHF
clone_size: NA; v_call: TRBV11-2; j_call: TRBJ1-2; d_call: NA; cdr3_nt: TGTGCCAGCAGCTTGTCAGCGGGGCAGACCTCTAACTATGGCTACACCTTC; cdr3_aa: CASSLSAGQTSNYGYTF
clone_size: NA; v_call: TRBV7-9; j_call: TRBJ2-7; d_call: NA; cdr3_nt: TGTGCCAGCAGCTTAGTATCGCAGGGCGAGCAGTACTTC; cdr3_aa: CASSLVSQGEQYF
clone_size: few; v_call: TRBV7-3; j_call: TRBJ1-1; d_call: TRBD1; cdr3_nt: TGTGCCAGCAGCTCGTACAGGGGTGGTGAAGCTTTCTTT; cdr3_aa: CASSSYRGGEAFF
clone_size: NA; v_call: TRBV5-4; j_call: TRBJ2-1; d_call: TRBD2; cdr3_nt: TGTGCCAGCAGCTTGCTCTTGGAGAGCGGGGGAGACAATGAGCAGTTCTTC; cdr3_aa: CASSLLLESGGDNEQFF
clone_size: NA; v_call: TRBV28; j_call: TRBJ1-1; d_call: TRBD1; cdr3_nt: TGTGCCAGCAGGCAGGGACAGGGGGACACTGAAGCTTTCTTT; cdr3_aa: CASRQGQGDTEAFF
clone_size: NA; v_call: TRBV5-1; j_call: TRBJ1-4; d_call: NA; cdr3_nt: TGCGCCAGCAGCTTGTTGTTGGGGAATGAAAAACTGTTTTTT; cdr3_aa: CASSLLLGNEKLFF
clone_size: NA; v_call: TRBV2; j_call: TRBJ1-2; d_call: NA; cdr3_nt: TGTGCCAGCAGTGAACGGGGGGTTGACTATGGCTACACCTTC; cdr3_aa: CASSERGVDYGYTF
clone_size: NA; v_call: TRBV27; j_call: TRBJ2-7; d_call: NA; cdr3_nt: TGTGCCAGCAGTCTACAGGGAACAAGCTCCTACGAGCAGTACTTC; cdr3_aa: CASSLQGTSSYEQYF
clone_size: NA; v_call: TRBV5-5; j_call: TRBJ1-1; d_call: TRBD1; cdr3_nt: TGTGCCAGCAGCAGGACAGGAGGCGGCACTGAAGCTTTCTTT; cdr3_aa: CASSRTGGGTEAFF
clone_size: NA; v_call: TRBV10-3; j_call: TRBJ2-5; d_call: TRBD1; cdr3_nt: TGTGCCATCAGTGGTGGGACAGGGAGTCGGACCCAGTACTTC; cdr3_aa: CAISGGTGSRTQYF
clone_size: few; v_call: TRBV6-5; j_call: TRBJ2-3; d_call: NA; cdr3_nt: TGTGCCAGCAGTCCATGGACTCGGGACCCGCAGTATTTT; cdr3_aa: CASSPWTRDPQYF
clone_size: NA; v_call: TRBV5-4; j_call: TRBJ1-2; d_call: NA; cdr3_nt: TGTGCCAGCAGCCCTGGGGGGCGACTACTCGGCTATGGCTACACCTTC; cdr3_aa: CASSPGGRLLGYGYTF
clone_size: NA; v_call: TRBV6-5; j_call: TRBJ2-5; d_call: TRBD2; cdr3_nt: TGTGCCAGCAGTGTAGCGGGTGAAGAGACCCAGTACTTC; cdr3_aa: CASSVAGEETQYF
clone_size: once; v_call: TRBV5-6; j_call: TRBJ1-3; d_call: TRBD1; cdr3_nt: TGTGCCAGCAGCTTGGGGACAGGGTCTCTTACCATATATTTT; cdr3_aa: CASSLGTGSLTIYF
clone_size: NA; v_call: TRBV2; j_call: TRBJ2-1; d_call: NA; cdr3_nt: TGTGCCAGCAGGCGGTTAACGGATGAGCAGTTCTTC; cdr3_aa: CASRRLTDEQFF
clone_size: NA; v_call: TRBV5-1; j_call: TRBJ2-5; d_call: NA; cdr3_nt: TGCGCCAGCAGCTTGGGACAGACCCAAGAGACCCAGTACTTC; cdr3_aa: CASSLGQTQETQYF
clone_size: NA; v_call: TRBV5-4; j_call: TRBJ2-3; d_call: NA; cdr3_nt: TGTGCCAGCAGCCCTAAACAGGGAACAGATACGCAGTATTTT; cdr3_aa: CASSPKQGTDTQYF